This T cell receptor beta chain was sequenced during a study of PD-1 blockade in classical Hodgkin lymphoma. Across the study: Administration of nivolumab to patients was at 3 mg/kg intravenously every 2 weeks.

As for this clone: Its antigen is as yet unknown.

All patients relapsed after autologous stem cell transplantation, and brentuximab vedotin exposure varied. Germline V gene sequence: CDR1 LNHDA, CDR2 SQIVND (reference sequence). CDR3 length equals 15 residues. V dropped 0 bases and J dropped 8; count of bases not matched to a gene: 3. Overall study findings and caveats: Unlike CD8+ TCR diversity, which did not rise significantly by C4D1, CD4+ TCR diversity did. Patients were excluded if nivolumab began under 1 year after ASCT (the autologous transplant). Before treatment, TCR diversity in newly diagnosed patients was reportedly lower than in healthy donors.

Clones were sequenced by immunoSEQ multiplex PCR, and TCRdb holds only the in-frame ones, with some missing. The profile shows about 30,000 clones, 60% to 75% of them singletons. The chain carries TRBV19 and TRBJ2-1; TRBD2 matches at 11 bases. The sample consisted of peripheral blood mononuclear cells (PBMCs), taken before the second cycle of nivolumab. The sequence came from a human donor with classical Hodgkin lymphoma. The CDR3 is CASSIETSGAYEQFF. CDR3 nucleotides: TGTGCCAGTAGTATAGAGACTAGCGGGGCGTATGAGCAGTTCTTC. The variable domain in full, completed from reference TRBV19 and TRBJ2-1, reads DGGITQSPKYLFRKEGQNVTLSCEQNLNHDAMYWYRQDPGQGLRLIYYSQIVNDFQKGDIAEGYSVSREKKESFPLTVTSAQKNPTAFYLCASSIETSGAYEQFFGPGTRLTVL.